The subject of this entry is one T cell receptor (beta chain). Per the authors' pipeline: Reference gene primer amplification gave estimated nucleated cell counts. Sequencing was performed with immunoSEQ multiplex PCR; in TCRdb, only in-frame clones are kept and a portion is missing. D and trimming come from the DNA, and the V and J calls and clone size come from that table. The sample carries about 100,000 clones, around 85% recorded once. The data derive from a study of blood T cell repertoires in COVID-19. Study context: T cells, B-cell-depleted T cells, or PBMCs supplied cDNA or gDNA.

The germline gives CDR1 LGHNA, CDR2 YSLEER. The V end was cut by 6 bases, the J end by 3 bases, with 9 bases between. The CDR3 covers 14 residues. This clonotype was sampled from an older woman with active or convalescent COVID-19. The chain recombines TRBV4-3 with TRBJ2-6; no clear D gene. The specimen was peripheral blood. CDR3 region: CASSLRGGANVLTF. CDR3 bases: TGCGCCAGCAGTCTCCGAGGTGGGGCCAACGTCCTGACTTTC.